This TCR beta chain was retrieved from a study of cytomegalovirus exposure and HLA in healthy donors. The PCR employed 60 Vbeta primers together with 13 Jbeta primers. Data came from immunoSEQ multiplex PCR; TCRdb stores just in-frame clones and leaves some out. The table includes 150,000 to 200,000 clones, over 70% detected once. The germline gives CDR1 SGHRS, CDR2 YFSETQ. This CDR3 comprises 15 residues. V dropped 0 bases and J dropped 4; count of bases not matched to a gene: 5. V is TRBV5-1 and J is TRBJ2-3, with 7 bases aligning to TRBD1. The sequence came from a man in his forties in good health and CMV-seropositive. The specimen was PBMCs. The CDR3 DNA reads as TGCGCCAGCAGCTTGGAAGGGGGCGCGTCAGATACGCAGTATTTT. This codes for CASSLEGGASDTQYF.